The TCR beta chain under discussion was sequenced for a study of blood T cell repertoires in COVID-19. Study information: The study drew acute and convalescent COVID-19 samples from the United States, Italy and Spain. The cDNA or gDNA used as material had been derived from T cells, B-cell-depleted T cells, or PBMCs.

With V trimmed by 0 bases and J by 6 bases, 8 bases remained unmatched. This CDR3 is 17 amino acids long. CDR1 is LGHNA and CDR2 is YSLEER in the germline V gene. In the original workflow: Cell counts per sample came from amplifying reference gene primers. The method was immunoSEQ multiplex PCR; TCRdb's version includes in-frame clones alone and lacks a portion of them. D and trimming were read from the DNA, whereas the V and J calls and clone size are those reported in that table. The table records about 300,000 clones, 85% to 90% of them present only once. Seattle enrolled patients during active infection and tracked them longitudinally. This clone has only one observation.

The TCR sequence derives from a woman between 45 and 65 years old with COVID-19, enrolled during active disease. The sequenced sample was peripheral blood. The chain joins TRBV4-3 to TRBJ2-1; TRBD2 aligns across 10 bases. CDR3 loop: CASSQDRPSGSRNEQFF. CDR3 nucleotides: TGCGCCAGCAGCCAAGATAGGCCTAGCGGGAGTCGCAATGAGCAGTTCTTC.